These 27 T cell receptor beta chains came from one sample sequenced in a study of cytomegalovirus exposure and HLA in healthy donors. Both 60 Vbeta primers and 13 Jbeta primers went into the PCR. Produced via immunoSEQ multiplex PCR; TCRdb's table is partial and in-frame only. The data contain 150,000 to 180,000 clones, about 80% of them singletons. The sequenced sample consisted of PBMCs. These receptors originate from a woman in her fifties or sixties in good health and CMV-seropositive.

The V gene is TRBV5-1, the J gene TRBJ2-2, with 7 bases aligning to TRBD1. Looked up from germline, CDR1 is SGHRS and CDR2 is YFSETQ. V shed 6 bases, J shed 4 bases, and the junction held 6 bases outside the gene matches. The CDR3 loop spans 14 amino acids. CDR3 in DNA: TGCGCCAGCAACTCAGGACAGGCCACCGGGGAGCTGTTTTTT. Translating gives CASNSGQATGELFF.

This clone was seen only a few times. The rearrangement joins TRBV30 to TRBJ2-2; D may be TRBD1 (6 bases). V lost 4 bases and J lost 4, with 10 bases in between. Germline CDR1 GTSNPN, CDR2 SVGIG (reference sequence). The CDR3 runs to 13 residues. Here the CDR3 reads CAWNPTGTGELFF. Here the CDR3 DNA reads TGTGCCTGGAACCCGACAGGCACCGGGGAGCTGTTTTTT.

This clone was picked up one time. J is TRBJ1-3 and V is TRBV5-1; D not certain. This CDR3 has 16 amino acids. Per germline, CDR1 SGHRS and CDR2 YFSETQ. V was cut by 0 bases and J by 0 bases, with 10 bases left in between. CDR3 loop: CASSLGVSLSGNTIYF. The CDR3 nucleotides read TGCGCCAGCAGCTTGGGAGTATCCCTCTCTGGAAACACCATATATTTT. The full variable domain, rest sourced from reference TRBV5-1 and TRBJ1-3, is KAGVTQTPRYLIKTRGQQVTLSCSPISGHRSVSWYQQTPGQGLQFLFEYFSETQRNKGNFPGRFSGRQFSNSRSEMNVSTLELGDSALYLCASSLGVSLSGNTIYFGEGSWLTVV.

This sequence joins TRBV5-8 and TRBJ1-2, with 9 bases matching TRBD1. CDR3 size: 15 residues. The germline V gene has CDR1 SGHTS and CDR2 YDEGEE. With 2 bases clipped from V and 0 bases from J, the junction kept 2 bases outside the gene matches. The CDR3 region has the DNA TGTGCCAGCAGCTTCCGGGACAGGGCTAACTATGGCTACACCTTC. It specifies CASSFRDRANYGYTF. Full variable domain (remainder filled in from reference TRBV5-8 and TRBJ1-2): EAGVTQSPTHLIKTRGQQATLRCSPISGHTSVYWYQQALGLGLQFLLWYDEGEERNRGNFPPRFSGRQFPNYSSELNVNALELEDSALYLCASSFRDRANYGYTFGSGTRLTVV.

The sample holds one count of this clone. V is TRBV18 and J is TRBJ2-1; 10 bases match TRBD1. The CDR3 is made up of 13 amino acids. Per the germline V gene, CDR1 is KGHSH and CDR2 is LQKENI. Trimming removed 4 bases from V and 10 bases from J; junction bases left unmatched: 4. In nucleotides, the CDR3 is TGTGCCAGCTCACGACAGGGGGCTGGGGAGCAGTTCTTC. Amino acid sequence: CASSRQGAGEQFF.

In this sample, this clone turned up a few times. V is TRBV9 and J is TRBJ1-1; 10 nucleotides align to TRBD1. This CDR3 is 13 amino acids long. In germline, CDR1 is SGDLS, CDR2 YYNGEE. V lost 4 bases and J lost 8; bases outside the gene matches: 5. The CDR3: CASSLRQGAEAFF. CDR3 nucleotide sequence: TGTGCCAGCAGCCTCCGACAGGGGGCAGAAGCTTTCTTT.

This chain uses TRBV10-2 with TRBJ2-2; D possibly corresponds to TRBD1 (6 bases). V gave up 8 bases and J gave up 15 bases, with 22 bases separating them. From germline, CDR1 is WSHSY and CDR2 SAAADI. The CDR3 has 13 amino acids. This chain's CDR3 is CASGLKRGFEVFF. DNA of the CDR3: TGCGCCAGCGGTTTAAAAAGGGGGTTTGAGGTGTTTTTT.

J is TRBJ2-1 and V is TRBV25-1; D remains unclear. The germline CDR1 and CDR2 sequences are MGHDK and SYGVNS. The CDR3 sequence is 13 residues long. V was clipped by 4 bases and J by 2 bases, with 6 bases between them. The DNA for the CDR3 is TGTGCCAGCAGTGGCAGTACCTACAATGAGCAGTTCTTC. This gives the protein CASSGSTYNEQFF.

The chain has TRBV5-1 and TRBJ1-4; the match to TRBD1 covers 8 bases. Trimming removed 4 bases from V and 10 bases from J; junction bases left unmatched: 6. Germline lookup yields CDR1 SGHRS and CDR2 YFSETQ. This CDR3 has 13 residues. The CDR3 nucleotides are TGCGCCAGCAGCGTCCAGGGGGCGGGAAAACTGTTTTTT. Translation: CASSVQGAGKLFF.

This rearrangement joins TRBV6-5 to TRBJ2-7; D is possibly TRBD1 (7 bases). V lost 6 bases and J 9 bases, leaving 15 bases between the germline ends. In germline, CDR1 is MNHEY, CDR2 SVGAGI. The CDR3 has 12 amino acids. CDR3 nucleotides: TGTGCCAGCAGCCCCGGGGGACAGATGCAGTACTTC. Translation gives CASSPGGQMQYF.

The V call is TRBV7-9, the J call TRBJ2-1; 12 positions agree with TRBD2. The V segment lost 2 bases and the J segment 8 bases; nucleotides outside the gene matches: 4. The CDR3 consists of 15 residues. Germline loops: CDR1 SEHNR, CDR2 FQNEAQ (reference sequence). CDR3 sequence reads: CASSLLAGGPHEQFF. CDR3 bases: TGTGCCAGCAGCTTACTAGCGGGGGGGCCGCATGAGCAGTTCTTC. The full variable domain, its missing parts supplied by reference TRBV7-9 and TRBJ2-1, is DTGVSQNPRHKITKRGQNVTFRCDPISEHNRLYWYRQTLGQGPEFLTYFQNEAQLEKSRLLSDRFSAERPKGSFSTLEIQRTEQGDSAMYLCASSLLAGGPHEQFFGPGTRLTVL.

The chain is built from TRBV7-3 and TRBJ2-1; 14 nucleotides align to TRBD2. Trimming took 2 bases from V and 7 from J; bases not matched to a gene: 10. CDR3 length: 18 amino acids. Germline V CDR1 and CDR2: SGHTA, FQGTGA. CDR3 DNA: TGTGCCAGCAGCTTACTGCCGGGACTAGCGGGGGCGGGTAATGAGCAGTTCTTC. Translation gives CASSLLPGLAGAGNEQFF.

The rearrangement links TRBV30 to TRBJ2-3; TRBD2 might be the D (6 bases). V was trimmed by 0 bases and J by 6 bases, leaving 16 bases between them. CDR1 GTSNPN and CDR2 SVGIG come from the germline V gene (reference sequence). The CDR3 loop spans 15 amino acids. This CDR3 reads CAWSVGRTTGDTQYF. CDR3 bases: TGTGCCTGGAGTGTTGGACGGACTACCGGTGATACGCAGTATTTT.

J is TRBJ1-2 and V is TRBV7-9; TRBD1 matches at 7 bases. Germline V lookup: CDR1 SEHNR, CDR2 FQNEAQ (reference sequence). The J segment lost 6 bases and the V segment lost 1 base, leaving 5 bases of the junction unmatched. The CDR3 sequence is 14 residues long. Here the CDR3 reads CASSLVEGANGYTF. DNA for the CDR3: TGTGCCAGCAGCTTAGTTGAGGGGGCAAATGGCTACACCTTC. The whole variable domain, remainder taken from reference TRBV7-9 and TRBJ1-2, is DTGVSQNPRHKITKRGQNVTFRCDPISEHNRLYWYRQTLGQGPEFLTYFQNEAQLEKSRLLSDRFSAERPKGSFSTLEIQRTEQGDSAMYLCASSLVEGANGYTFGSGTRLTVV.

This clone was observed a handful of times. This sequence joins TRBV6-5 and TRBJ1-2; no definite D call. The CDR3 has 13 residues. The germline gives CDR1 MNHEY, CDR2 SVGAGI. V was clipped by 6 bases and J by 6 bases, with 14 bases between them. In DNA, the CDR3 is TGTGCCAGCAGGGGGAGTAAGTTTGATGGCTACACCTTC. Residues: CASRGSKFDGYTF.

Only one count was recorded for this clone. V gene TRBV7-9 combines with J gene TRBJ1-6; 9 bases match TRBD1. With 1 base clipped from V and 7 bases from J, the junction kept 5 bases outside the gene matches. There are 16 residues in the CDR3. Germline CDR1 and CDR2: SEHNR and FQNEAQ (reference sequence). For the CDR3, the DNA is TGTGCCAGCAGCTTAGAACAGGGGGCGCGAAATTCACCCCTCCACTTT. Protein sequence: CASSLEQGARNSPLHF.

This clone was recorded a few times. The chain recombines TRBV6-6 with TRBJ1-3; 10 bases are a match to TRBD1. V trimming: 2 bases; J trimming: 3 bases; junction bases outside the gene matches: 1. Per germline, CDR1 MNHNY and CDR2 SVGAGI (reference sequence). CDR3 length: 15 residues. The CDR3 bases are TGTGCCAGCAGTTACCGGACAGGGGGTGGAAACACCATATATTTT. Translated: CASSYRTGGGNTIYF.

CDR3 DNA sequence: TGTGCCACCGGTGAGACCTACGAGCAGTACTTC. The encoded protein is CATGETYEQYF. V gene TRBV15 combines with J gene TRBJ2-7; D is uncertain. The germline CDR1 and CDR2 sequences are LNHNV and YYDKDF (reference sequence). The V gene lost 8 bases and the J gene lost 2 bases, with 7 bases spanning the gap. The CDR3 is made up of 11 amino acids.

The chain recombines TRBV19 with TRBJ1-6; D not resolved. CDR1 and CDR2 from the germline V gene are LNHDA and SQIVND (reference sequence). The CDR3 has 13 residues. Trimming cost V 3 bases and J 7 bases, with 7 bases left between them. CDR3 loop: CASSINLNSPLHF. The CDR3 nucleotides read TGTGCCAGTAGTATCAATTTGAATTCACCCCTCCACTTT.

This clone was recorded once. The chain couples TRBV21-1 to TRBJ1-1; the table's D call, TRBD1, was not checked against the DNA. TRBV21-1 counts as a pseudogene. CDR3 size: 14 residues. Written as DNA, the CDR3 is TGTGCCAGCAGCAAAGACAGGGAGAACACTGAAGCTTTCTTT. Translation: CASSKDRENTEAFF.

The V call is TRBV6-6, the J call TRBJ1-5; tentatively, D is TRBD1 (6 bases). This CDR3 is 15 amino acids long. Per the germline V gene, CDR1 is MNHNY and CDR2 is SVGAGI (reference sequence). V lost 10 bases and J lost 3, with 19 bases in between. The CDR3 DNA reads TGTGCCACCATTGGGGCGGGGGGGCCCAATCAGCCCCAGCATTTT. It codes for CATIGAGGPNQPQHF.

The chain joins TRBV5-4 to TRBJ1-2, with no clear D. The CDR3 contains 14 residues. Germline CDR1 and CDR2: SGHNT and YYREEE (reference sequence). Deletions cut 2 bases from V and 3 bases from J, with 11 bases between. For the CDR3, the DNA is TGTGCCAGCAGCTTAGTTGGGGAGCACTATGGCTACACCTTC. It translates to CASSLVGEHYGYTF. The full variable domain, completed using reference TRBV5-4 and TRBJ1-2, is ETGVTQSPTHLIKTRGQQVTLRCSSQSGHNTVSWYQQALGQGPQFIFQYYREEENGRGNFPPRFSGLQFPNYSSELNVNALELDDSALYLCASSLVGEHYGYTFGSGTRLTVV.

This clone was counted a few times. The chain carries TRBV6-5 and TRBJ2-1; 7 nucleotides match TRBD2. Germline V gene sequence: CDR1 MNHEY, CDR2 SVGAGI. V shed 2 bases and J 11 bases; nucleotides not matched to a gene: 3. CDR3 size: 12 residues. As DNA, the CDR3 is TGTGCCAGCAGTTACAGCGGGGCGCAGCAGTTCTTC. Translating it yields CASSYSGAQQFF.

The chain joins TRBV7-6 to TRBJ1-1; D call uncertain. Germline V gene lookup returns CDR1 SGHVS and CDR2 FNYEAQ. V was cut by 1 base and J by 1 base, with 10 bases left in between. This CDR3 is 15 amino acids long. CDR3 amino acids: CASSLGAGGNTEAFF. The CDR3 coding sequence is TGTGCCAGCAGCTTAGGTGCTGGAGGGAACACTGAAGCTTTCTTT.

J is TRBJ1-6 and V is TRBV30; D ambiguous. Germline V gene data show CDR1 as GTSNPN and CDR2 as SVGIG (reference sequence). The CDR3 length is 13 residues. V lost 4 bases and J lost 8, with 12 bases in between. The CDR3 reads CAWKRNEDSPLHF. Here the CDR3 DNA reads TGTGCCTGGAAAAGGAACGAGGATTCACCCCTCCACTTT.

The chain has TRBV5-6 and TRBJ1-1, with TRBD1 matching 7 bases. This CDR3 contains 14 residues. Germline CDR1 SGHDT, CDR2 YYEEEE. J gave up 2 bases and V 4 bases, and 5 bases lay outside the gene matches. CDR3 nucleotides: TGTGCCAGCAGCGCCGGGACAGTCAACACTGAAGCTTTCTTT. Its translation: CASSAGTVNTEAFF.

This chain joins TRBV5-8 and TRBJ2-5; D ambiguous. Trimming stripped 0 bases from V and 2 bases from J, with 8 bases between. Germline V gives CDR1 SGHTS, CDR2 YDEGEE. This CDR3 region has 14 residues. The CDR3 is CASSLVRRQETQYF. As DNA, the CDR3 is TGTGCCAGCAGCTTGGTACGCAGGCAAGAGACCCAGTACTTC.